The source of this T cell receptor (beta chain) is a study of T cells in Graves' hyperthyroidism and ophthalmopathy. Study information: Peripheral blood was collected at initial diagnosis, before any treatment.

What was amplified from RNA transcripts were TCR beta CDR3 regions. The HTBI primer set was used in a first-round RT-PCR of the TCR CDR3. A single record per CDR3 protein comes from TCRdb applying MiXCR to the multiplex PCR reads. Of under 750,000 distinct CDR3 sequences listed, over 15% are singletons. V dropped 2 bases and J dropped 2; count of bases not matched to a gene: 9. This CDR3 is 17 amino acids long. Germline V lookup: CDR1 MNHEY, CDR2 SVGAGI. This clonotype was seen only a few times. This chain uses TRBV6-5 with TRBJ2-7, with 10 positions matching TRBD2. This TCR was recovered from a woman between 50 and 59 years old with Graves' hyperthyroidism that later progressed to Graves' ophthalmopathy. The sequenced sample was blood. This chain's CDR3 is CASSYTRTSGFPYEQYF. CDR3 bases: TGTGCCAGCAGTTACACACGGACTAGCGGATTTCCCTACGAGCAGTACTTC.